This TCR beta chain was captured in a study of lymphopenia after photon versus proton radiotherapy. Worth noting for this clone: Its specificity is unknown.

After removal of 3 bases from V and 7 bases from J, the junction contained 8 bases not matched to a gene. This CDR3 comprises 15 residues. Germline V CDR1 and CDR2: MDHEN, SYDVKM. Study-level points and caveats: A bigger post-nadir fall in TCR diversity correlated inversely with survival time in deceased patients. Proton therapy kept repertoires fairly stable, unlike photons, which gained effector/memory cells. After lymphocyte nadir, photon-treated repertoires showed oligoclonal expansion, especially CD8+ Temra.

Profiling relied on immunoSEQ multiplex PCR, and the TCRdb table lists in-frame clones only, not all of them. Of over 55,000 clones listed, around 87% are singletons. This material consisted of peripheral blood, taken from a patient treated with proton-based radiotherapy. The receptor was derived from a man at least 80 years old with esophageal cancer. The chain has TRBV28 and TRBJ1-5; 8 bases are shared with TRBD1. CDR3 DNA sequence: TGTGCCAGCAGTTTTATTCAGGGGGCTTGGCAGCCCCAGCATTTT. It is translated as CASSFIQGAWQPQHF.